The TCR beta chain described here comes from a study of vaccination effects on CD4 cells after COVID-19. Whole-study context: Post-vaccine draws lagged the second dose by a median of 72 days.

TCRdb's table, derived via immunoSEQ multiplex PCR, lists solely in-frame clones and lacks some. The sample has 65,000 to 95,000 clones; about three quarters are singletons. Before sequencing took place, the ViraFEST assay used viral peptide pools to expand antigen-specific CD4+ T cells. Having been cultured for 10 days, the cells underwent CD4+ T cell isolation. Two-dose BNT162b2 or mRNA-1273 vaccination was given to participants. CDR3 length: 13 amino acids. Germline V gene lookup returns CDR1 KGHDR and CDR2 SFDVKD. With 10 bases removed from V and 0 bases from J, the gap between germline ends came to 11 bases. About this clone itself: Its target is not known.

The sequencing here drew on CD4+ T cells from PBMCs cultured with HCoV-OC43 spike peptides, taken after COVID-19 vaccination. Noted subset: HCoV-OC43 spike overlapping peptide pool stimulation. The TCR was taken from a human donor who received a COVID-19 vaccine. The chain recombines TRBV24-1 with TRBJ1-2; D perhaps matches TRBD1 (5 bases). CDR3 loop: CATGDGANYGYTF. CDR3 sequence (DNA): TGTGCCACGGGGGACGGAGCTAACTATGGCTACACCTTC.